Listed here are 4 T cell receptor beta chains from one sample, sequenced in a study of blood T cells in healthy people across ages. Together with a sample-barcoded 5' primer, a J-beta primer mix was included in a second PCR lasting about 6 to 11 cycles. MiXCR, applied by TCRdb to the 5' RACE reads, yields one record per CDR3 protein. The table has hundreds of thousands of distinct CDR3 sequences, over 45% seen once; the top ten hold about 20%. Source material: blood. These receptors all stem from a man aged 30 to 39 in good health.

The V call is TRBV7-2, the J call TRBJ1-3, with D hard to call. V lost 1 base, J lost 4 bases, and 5 bases lay in between. Per germline, CDR1 SGHTA and CDR2 FQGNSA. This CDR3 is built from 13 residues. The CDR3 protein is CASSLVQGNTIYF. The CDR3 nucleotides read TGTGCCAGCAGCTTAGTTCAGGGAAACACCATATATTTT.

The chain joins TRBV29-1 to TRBJ2-1; a possible D gene is TRBD2 (5 bases). The J call may not be correct, given that the DNA end is closer to TRBJ2-7. Germline values: CDR1 SQVTM, CDR2 ANQGSEA. This CDR3 is built from 15 residues. This chain's CDR3 is CSPYYRGVAYNEQYF. For the CDR3, the DNA is TGCAGCCCGTACTATCGGGGAGTTGCCTACAATGAGCAGTACTTC.

This sequence joins TRBV7-9 and TRBJ2-3; D uncertain. Trimming shortened V by 8 bases and J by 4 bases, and 10 bases separated the two germline ends. Germline values: CDR1 SEHNR, CDR2 FQNEAQ (reference sequence). The CDR3 contains 12 residues. For the CDR3, the DNA is TGTGCCAGCGACGGTAGCTCAGATACGCAGTATTTT. Amino acids: CASDGSSDTQYF.

In this sample, this clonotype turned up many times. The J gene is TRBJ2-1, the V gene TRBV4-3; the match to TRBD2 covers 8 bases. Trimming at V came to 0 bases and at J to 6 bases, leaving 7 bases not matched to a gene. This CDR3 contains 16 residues. Germline CDR1 reads LGHNA; CDR2 reads YSLEER. CDR3 loop: CASSQDHTGGLNEQFF. The CDR3 DNA sequence: TGCGCCAGCAGCCAAGATCATACGGGAGGGCTCAATGAGCAGTTCTTC.